Shown below are 10 T cell receptor beta chains from a single sample sequenced in a study of STAT5B mutations in CD4+ large granular lymphocyte leukemia. This table comes from immunoSEQ multiplex PCR, and its TCRdb copy is limited to in-frame clones, with some not included. The sample includes about 38,000 clones, around 80% of them seen just once. Sequences were obtained from CD4+ T cells from blood buffy coats. The source is a human donor in good health.

The CDR3 DNA reads as TGTGCCAGCAGCCAAGGAGGACTAGCGGGGACCTACCAAGAGACCCAGTACTTC. Translation: CASSQGGLAGTYQETQYF. The chain links TRBV14 to TRBJ2-5, with 12 bases identical to TRBD2. Trimming cost V 1 base and J 0 bases; bases outside gene matches: 6. Germline CDR1 and CDR2: SGHDN and FVKESK. This CDR3 comprises 18 residues.

The chain links TRBV4-3 to TRBJ2-2; 7 nucleotides line up with TRBD2. The CDR3 sequence is 16 residues long. Per germline, CDR1 LGHNA and CDR2 YSLEER. Germline trimming cut 0 bases from V and 4 bases from J; bases unmatched to any gene: 5. The CDR3 spells CASSQDRGEPTGELFF. In DNA, the CDR3 is TGCGCCAGCAGCCAAGATCGGGGGGAACCCACCGGGGAGCTGTTTTTT.

J is TRBJ1-1 and V is TRBV7-6; TRBD1 is a possible D gene (6 bases). The CDR3 sequence is 15 residues long. Germline values: CDR1 SGHVS, CDR2 FNYEAQ. The ends were cut back, 7 bases at V and 5 bases at J, with 20 bases in the middle. The CDR3 protein is CASIPDGGQGTEAFF. In DNA, the CDR3 is TGTGCCAGCATCCCAGACGGGGGGCAGGGAACTGAAGCTTTCTTT.

This clone was counted once. The chain employs TRBV5-1 and TRBJ2-5; D gene uncertain. CDR3 length equals 13 residues. V lost 1 base and J lost 4, with 8 bases in between. Germline loops: CDR1 SGHRS, CDR2 YFSETQ. The CDR3 loop reads CASSLFPGETQYF. The CDR3 nucleotides read TGCGCCAGCAGCTTGTTTCCGGGAGAGACCCAGTACTTC. Based on the CDR3 plus reference TRBV5-1 and TRBJ2-5, the full variable domain is KAGVTQTPRYLIKTRGQQVTLSCSPISGHRSVSWYQQTPGQGLQFLFEYFSETQRNKGNFPGRFSGRQFSNSRSEMNVSTLELGDSALYLCASSLFPGETQYFGPGTRLLVL.

The chain has TRBV27 and TRBJ2-7; 11 nucleotides line up with TRBD1. The V gene's germline CDR1 is MNHEY and CDR2 SMNVEV (reference sequence). V was pared by 6 bases and J by 5 bases, with 12 bases of the junction left unmatched. This CDR3 spans 16 amino acids. Here the CDR3 DNA reads TGTGCCAGCAGCCGCGACCTGGGACAGGGGGGCGACGAGCAGTACTTC. Protein sequence: CASSRDLGQGGDEQYF.

The CDR3 sequence is CASSPDQFPEQYF. Here the CDR3 DNA reads TGTGCCAGCAGCCCGGACCAATTCCCCGAGCAGTACTTC. The rearrangement links TRBV7-2 to TRBJ2-7; the D is unclear. The CDR3 has 13 residues. Deletions cut 5 bases from V and 6 bases from J, with 14 bases between. CDR1 is SGHTA, CDR2 FQGNSA, per germline. Supplemented by reference TRBV7-2 and TRBJ2-7, the full variable domain reads GAGVSQSPSNKVTEKGKDVELRCDPISGHTALYWYRQSLGQGLEFLIYFQGNSAPDKSGLPSDRFSAERTGGSVSTLTIQRTQQEDSAVYLCASSPDQFPEQYFGPGTRLTVT.

This rearrangement joins TRBV5-6 to TRBJ2-1; 9 bases agree with TRBD1. Germline values: CDR1 SGHDT, CDR2 YYEEEE. The CDR3 length is 15 residues. Germline trimming cut 5 bases from V and 5 bases from J; bases unmatched to any gene: 8. CDR3 DNA sequence: TGTGCCAGCAGGTATACAGGGGGCGTCGACAATGAGCAGTTCTTC. Protein product: CASRYTGGVDNEQFF.

The V gene is TRBV5-1, the J gene TRBJ1-3; no clear D gene. The CDR3 loop spans 13 amino acids. Germline CDR1 and CDR2: SGHRS and YFSETQ. Trimming took off 4 bases at V and 3 bases at J, with 8 bases between the two ends. CDR3 amino acids: CASSIGFGNTIYF. DNA of the CDR3: TGCGCCAGCAGCATTGGGTTTGGAAACACCATATATTTT.

This chain uses TRBV6-4 with TRBJ2-3; D possibly corresponds to TRBD2 (5 bases). This CDR3 has 13 residues. Trimming took off 2 bases at V and 6 bases at J, with 9 bases between the two ends. CDR1 and CDR2 (germline): MRHNA, SNTAGT. CDR3 in amino acids: CASSDQRVDTQYF. CDR3 DNA sequence: TGTGCCAGCAGTGACCAGAGGGTGGATACGCAGTATTTT.

The J gene is TRBJ2-3, the V gene TRBV4-1; tentative D call: TRBD2 (6 bases). The CDR3 sequence is 15 residues long. CDR1 MGHRA and CDR2 YSYEKL come from the germline V gene. Trimming took 4 bases from V and 2 from J, leaving 13 bases between them. The CDR3 region has the DNA TGCGCCAGCAGCCCCGGGACTCGCAACACAGATACGCAGTATTTT. It yields the protein CASSPGTRNTDTQYF.